This TCR beta chain was found in a study of radiotherapy plus CTLA-4 blockade in lung cancer. CDR1 is SGHNT and CDR2 is YYREEE in the germline V gene (reference sequence). This CDR3 comprises 14 residues. V dropped 5 bases and J dropped 6; count of bases not matched to a gene: 9. Here immunoSEQ multiplex PCR was the method, and the copy in TCRdb shows in-frame clones only, minus some. Among tens of thousands of clones listed, around three quarters were seen once. This receptor was taken from a human donor with non-small cell lung cancer whose response to radiotherapy plus ipilimumab could not be evaluated. V usage is TRBV5-4 and J usage is TRBJ1-1; 8 bases map to TRBD1. Sequenced material: peripheral blood, taken from a patient treated with radiotherapy plus ipilimumab. The CDR3 nucleotides read TGTGCCAGCAGGCCACAGGGGGAGAGGGCTGAAGCTTTCTTT. It translates to CASRPQGERAEAFF.